This T cell receptor beta chain was retrieved from a study of blood T cell repertoires in COVID-19 (dated by TCRdb to 2018 to 2021). About the investigation overall: The collaborator samples originated in the United States, Italy and Spain and spanned the acute and convalescent phases of COVID-19. Deeply sampled blood TCRbeta repertoires from subjects exposed to, actively infected with, or recovered from COVID-19 were included in the dataset. Samples came from the ongoing ImmuneRACE study (first 160 participants) plus 1,254 subjects from 6 global collaborators. The repertoires were made available in a free public database intended to serve as a resource for research on the immune response to SARS-CoV-2. A de-identified subject ID, COVID-19 status, age in years and sex were almost always included in the sample metadata. The prospective study material was composed of cDNA or gDNA derived from T cells, B-cell-depleted T cells, or PBMCs. Where HLA class I and class II types were available, the types were taken from metadata supplied by the sample provider, not from assay-based typing. What the work shows at the level of the full study, not this receptor alone: How much clinical and demographic metadata was included differed by source and by participant, and the metadata was provided uncurated.

Participants in the prospective study were aged roughly 18 to 89 years, lived in about two dozen United States geographic areas, and enrolled through a virtual design. In the prospective study, cohorts were assigned on the basis of participant-reported clinical history obtained from a screening survey and a study questionnaire. Recovered participants in ImmuneRACE Cohort 3 were defined as having two consecutive negative NP/OP PCR tests, clearance from a healthcare professional, or resolution of symptoms. Each participant in the prospective study had whole blood, serum and a nasopharyngeal or oropharyngeal swab collected by mobile phlebotomists. Participants in the prospective study had the option to provide additional blood draws and questionnaires over a roughly two-month period. Before DNA extraction, prospective study blood samples were shipped either frozen or at room temperature. Notes on this clone: No antigen is known for it. No much larger clone is present one base from it, and per-base qualities are unavailable.

TCRbeta CDR3 regions were amplified from genomic DNA by means of the immunoSEQ Assay, a bias-controlled multiplex PCR. As for the authors' bioinformatics: The number of nucleated cells in each sample was estimated by amplification of reference gene primers within the assay. To quantify the absolute abundance of each unique TCRbeta CDR3 rearrangement, sequence reads were collapsed and filtered. For each sample, productive Simpson clonality was calculated as the square root of Simpson's diversity index over productive rearrangements. The clones in this table, taken by TCRdb from immuneACCESS, are in-frame only. Not every clone is retained; where verified, under half of the shortfall comes from an unresolved V gene, and the cause of the rest is unknown. That table supplies the V and J calls and clone size; D and trimming were determined from the DNA. This sample holds 250,000 to 300,000 clones; approximately 85% were observed only once. The ten largest clones represent approximately 1% of the sample.

Specimen: PBMCs or T cells enriched from blood (not recorded which). The source is a woman between 25 and 40 years old who had recovered from COVID-19.

The DNA sequence reads TGTGCCAGCAGACTAAGACACGAGCAGTACTTC. Its translation is CASRLRHEQYF. The sequence joins TRBV12-3 or TRBV12-4 to TRBJ2-7, with the D segment identity uncertain. The CDR3, from cysteine to phenylalanine, totals 11 residues. Kept here is only the CDR3 DNA, which spans 33 bases and is read in frame from base 1. V and J are truncated by 6 bases and 5 bases respectively, leaving an intervening sequence of 8 bases.